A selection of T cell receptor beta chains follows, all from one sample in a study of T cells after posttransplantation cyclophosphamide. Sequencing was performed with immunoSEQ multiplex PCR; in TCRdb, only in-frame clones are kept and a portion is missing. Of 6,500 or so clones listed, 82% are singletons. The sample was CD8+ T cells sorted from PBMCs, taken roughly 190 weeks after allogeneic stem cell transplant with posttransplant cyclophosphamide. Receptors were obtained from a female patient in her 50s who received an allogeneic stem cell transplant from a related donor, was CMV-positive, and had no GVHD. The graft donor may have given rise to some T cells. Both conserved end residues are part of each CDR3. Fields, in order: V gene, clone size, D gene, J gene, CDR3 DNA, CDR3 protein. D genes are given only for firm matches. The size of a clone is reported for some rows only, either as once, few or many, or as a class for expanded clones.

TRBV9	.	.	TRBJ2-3	TGTGCCAGCAGCGTAGGAGGGAGCAGCACAGATACGCAGTATTTT	CASSVGGSSTDTQYF
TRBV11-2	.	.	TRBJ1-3	TGTGCCAGCAGCTTACATTGGGAGAGCTCATCTGGAAACACCATATATTTT	CASSLHWESSSGNTIYF
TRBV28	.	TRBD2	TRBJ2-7	TGTGCCAGCAGTCCCGGACTGGGGGGGGGCTACGAGCAGTACTTC	CASSPGLGGGYEQYF
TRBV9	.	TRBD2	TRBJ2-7	TGTGCCAGCAGCCCAGAGGGACTAGCGGGAATCGAGCAGTACTTC	CASSPEGLAGIEQYF
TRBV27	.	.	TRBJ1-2	TGTGCCAGCAGTTTAGGGGGGGCTTATGGCTACACCTTC	CASSLGGAYGYTF
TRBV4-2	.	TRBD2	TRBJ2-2	TGTGCCAGCAGCCAAGATCGGCTAGCGGGAGGGGCCGGGGAGCTGTTTTTT	CASSQDRLAGGAGELFF
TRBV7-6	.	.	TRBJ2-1	TGTGCCAGCAGCTTTCCGACGGGAGTAGGCAATGAGCAGTTCTTC	CASSFPTGVGNEQFF
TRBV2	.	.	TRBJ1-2	TGTGCCAGCAAGACTGGCAGGCGGGCGGAAGGCTACACCTTC	CASKTGRRAEGYTF
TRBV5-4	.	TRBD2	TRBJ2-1	TGTGCCAGCAGCTTGGCGGGACTAGCGAATATAATGGTTGAGCAGTTCTTC	CASSLAGLANIMVEQFF
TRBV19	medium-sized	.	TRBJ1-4	TGTGCCAGTACCCATAGAAGTACTAATGAAAAACTGTTTTTT	CASTHRSTNEKLFF
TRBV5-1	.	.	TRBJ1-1	TGCGCCAGCACCCATGGGGGCGCCTTCATGAACACTGAAGCTTTCTTT	CASTHGGAFMNTEAFF
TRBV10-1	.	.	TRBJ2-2	TGCGCCAGCACCAGGTGGGGGACTCTCGACACCGGGGAGCTGTTTTTT	CASTRWGTLDTGELFF
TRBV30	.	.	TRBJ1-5	TGTGCCTGGAGAGAAGGCGGGGAGAATCAGCCCCAGCATTTT	CAWREGGENQPQHF
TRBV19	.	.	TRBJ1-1	TGTGCCAGTAGTCCGGGACGGAGGGGCCCTGAAGCTTTCTTT	CASSPGRRGPEAFF
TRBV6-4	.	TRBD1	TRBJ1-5	TGTGCCAGCTCCCCCGACGCAGACAGGGCGTTAACTGTCAATCAGCCCCAGCATTTT	CASSPDADRALTVNQPQHF
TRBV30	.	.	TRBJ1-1	TGTGCCTGGAGATGGAGAGTAACTGAAGCTTTCTTT	CAWRWRVTEAFF
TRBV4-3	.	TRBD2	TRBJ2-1	TGCGCCAGCAGCCTAATCGGACTAGCGGGATCCTACAATGAGCAGTTCTTC	CASSLIGLAGSYNEQFF
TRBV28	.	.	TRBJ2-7	TGTGCCAGCAGTCCCTACGGGGCCTACGAGCAGTACTTC	CASSPYGAYEQYF
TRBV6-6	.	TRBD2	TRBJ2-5	TGTGCCACCTTTATCTATGGCCAATCGGGGGGGGAGACCCAGTACTTC	CATFIYGQSGGETQYF
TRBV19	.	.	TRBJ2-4	TGTGCCAGTCAGAGGAGAGCCAAAAACATTCAGTACTTC	CASQRRAKNIQYF
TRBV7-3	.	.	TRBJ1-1	TGTGCCAGCAGCTTAAACAGCATGAACACTGAAGCTTTCTTT	CASSLNSMNTEAFF
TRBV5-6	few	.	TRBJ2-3	TGTGCCAGCAGCTTCGGCGGACTCACAGATACGCAGTATTTT	CASSFGGLTDTQYF
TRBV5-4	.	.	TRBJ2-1	TGTGCCAGCACTACCCCGGGATCGGCAGGAGCACATAAGCAGTTCTTC	CASTTPGSAGAHKQFF
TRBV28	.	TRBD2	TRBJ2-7	TGTGCCACCTGGGGAGCGGGAGGGCCCTACGAGCAGTACTTC	CATWGAGGPYEQYF
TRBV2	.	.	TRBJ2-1	TGTGCCAGCAGTGATATTGGCGGCTACAATGAGCAGTTCTTC	CASSDIGGYNEQFF
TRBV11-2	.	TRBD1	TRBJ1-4	TGTGCCAGCAGCCTCCCGGGACAGGGAGACGAAAAACTGTTTTTT	CASSLPGQGDEKLFF
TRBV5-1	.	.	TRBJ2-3	TGCGCCAGCAGCTTGGGTGCAGGGGATGATACGCAGTATTTT	CASSLGAGDDTQYF
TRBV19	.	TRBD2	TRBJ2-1	TGTGCCATCGACCCTGGCACTAGCGGCAAAAATGAGCAGTTCTTC	CAIDPGTSGKNEQFF
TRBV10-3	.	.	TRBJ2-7	TGTGCCATCAGTGAGTCCCTCGCGGGGCTCGAGCAGTACTTC	CAISESLAGLEQYF
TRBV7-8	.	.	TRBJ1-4	TGTGCCAGCAGCTTAGGAACAGGATACCGAAATGAAAAACTGTTTTTT	CASSLGTGYRNEKLFF
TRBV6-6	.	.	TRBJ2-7	TGTGCCAGCAGCCTATCGATAGCCTACGAGCAGTACTTC	CASSLSIAYEQYF
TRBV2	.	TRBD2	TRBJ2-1	TGTGCCAGCAGTGACGTGGGACTAGCGGGGGCGCAGTTCTTC	CASSDVGLAGAQFF
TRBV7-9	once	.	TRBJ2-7	TGTGCCTCACGCCGGGACATAGACTACGAGCAGTACTTC	CASRRDIDYEQYF
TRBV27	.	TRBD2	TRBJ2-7	TGTGCCAGCAGTCTAGCGGGGCACTCCTACGAGCAGTACTTC	CASSLAGHSYEQYF
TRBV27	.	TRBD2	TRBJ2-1	TGTGCCAGCAGTTTGGGGACTAGCGGCCACAATGAGCAGTTCTTC	CASSLGTSGHNEQFF
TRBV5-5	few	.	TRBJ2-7	TGTGCCAGCTACCCCGGCGGGGACGAGCAGTACTTC	CASYPGGDEQYF
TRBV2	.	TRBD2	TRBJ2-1	TGTGCCAGCAGTGAATATGGACTAGCGGGAGAATTCGATGAGCAGTTCTTC	CASSEYGLAGEFDEQFF
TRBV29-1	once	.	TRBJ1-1	TGCAGCGTTGAAAGAAACAGGGAAGCTTTCTTT	CSVERNREAFF
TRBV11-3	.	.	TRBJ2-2	TGTGCCAGCAGCTTATCCTATCGGCGCGGGCCAGGCGACACCGGGGAGCTGTTTTTT	CASSLSYRRGPGDTGELFF
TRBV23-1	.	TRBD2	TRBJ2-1	TGCGCCAGCAGTCATTCAGTAAACCCCCCGAGCGGGGAGGGGACCTACAATGAGCAGTTCTTC	CASSHSVNPPSGEGTYNEQFF
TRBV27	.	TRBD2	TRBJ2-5	TGTGCCAGCAGTTCCCCTGCCGGGACTAGCGGGGACTCCATGAAGACCCAGTACTTC	CASSSPAGTSGDSMKTQYF
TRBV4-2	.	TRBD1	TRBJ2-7	TGTGCCAGCAGCCGCGACAGGGGCGAGCAGTACTTC	CASSRDRGEQYF
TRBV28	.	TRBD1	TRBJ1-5	TGTGCCAGCAGTTTAGCCACAGGGGTTGATCAGCCCCAGCATTTT	CASSLATGVDQPQHF
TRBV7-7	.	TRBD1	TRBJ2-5	TGTGCCAGCAGCGGTCCCGACAGGGGAGAGACCCAGTACTTC	CASSGPDRGETQYF
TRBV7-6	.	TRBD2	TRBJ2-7	TGTGCCAGCAGCTTAGTGGAGTCTAGCGGGGGCTACGAGCAGTACTTC	CASSLVESSGGYEQYF
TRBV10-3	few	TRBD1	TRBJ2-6	TGTGCCATCAGGGCCGACTTTACCGGGACAGGGCTATCTGGGGCCAACGTCCTGACTTTC	CAIRADFTGTGLSGANVLTF
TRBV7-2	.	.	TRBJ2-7	TGTGCCAGCAGCTTAGTGGGGGGAGACACCTACGAGCAGTACTTC	CASSLVGGDTYEQYF
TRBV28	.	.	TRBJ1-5	TGTGCCAGCAGTTTCCTTCAGCCCCAGCATTTT	CASSFLQPQHF
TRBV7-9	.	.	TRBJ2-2	TGTGCCAGCAGCCAATCGACAGAAGTGAACACCGGGGAGCTGTTTTTT	CASSQSTEVNTGELFF
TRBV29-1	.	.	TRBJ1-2	TGCAGCGTTGACAATGGTCGGCAGGGTAATGCTGGCTACACCTTC	CSVDNGRQGNAGYTF
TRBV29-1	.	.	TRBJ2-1	TGCAGCGAGAAAAGCGGGCCGGCAGGTGAGCAGTTCTTC	CSEKSGPAGEQFF
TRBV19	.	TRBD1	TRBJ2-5	TGTGCCAGTAGCGACACGGGACAGACTGTGCAAGAGACCCAGTACTTC	CASSDTGQTVQETQYF